Reported below is one T cell receptor beta chain. As yet, its antigen is unknown. The germline V gene has CDR1 WSHSY and CDR2 SAAADI. The CDR3 runs to 15 residues. J lost 5 bases, V lost 7 bases, and 11 bases had no gene match. This entry is derived from a study of post-analysis software for immune sequencing data. Broader study findings: A handful of TRBV segments were significantly more frequent in patients than in controls. TRBV5-6, TRBV5-1 and TRBV20-1 were among these segments.

Sequencing libraries made from TCR beta cDNA carried unique molecular identifiers. T cells numbering roughly 0.85 to 11 million yielded around 500,000 cDNA molecules. Each CDR3 protein is one row after TCRdb ran MiXCR on the PCR reads. Of over 300,000 distinct CDR3 sequences listed, approximately 38% are singletons. The gene calls are TRBV10-2 and TRBJ2-1; 7 bases are a match to TRBD2. Sequences were obtained from blood. This TCR derives from a girl aged 10 to 17 with multiple sclerosis. CDR3 sequence: CASMGVGGGNNEQFF. CDR3 nucleotides: TGCGCCAGCATGGGGGTGGGCGGGGGTAACAATGAGCAGTTCTTC.